Presented here are 18 T cell receptor beta chains from one specimen sequenced in a study of early T cells in non-severe SARS-CoV-2 infection. TCRdb reprocessed the 5' RACE reads with MiXCR, giving one entry per CDR3 protein. The sample shows 60,000 or so distinct CDR3 sequences, 10% to 15% of them seen only once. The sample consisted of whole blood, taken at baseline. The receptors were gathered from an adult who was a healthcare worker with PCR-confirmed SARS-CoV-2 infection or an uninfected control (not recorded which).

This clonotype appeared a few times. The V gene is TRBV29-1, the J gene TRBJ2-1, with a weak D call TRBD2 (6 bases). Deletions cut 6 bases from V and 5 bases from J, with 8 bases between. This CDR3 region has 11 residues. Germline CDR1 is SQVTM and CDR2 is ANQGSEA. CDR3 DNA sequence: TGCAGCGTCGGACTAAACAATGAGCAGTTCTTC. Amino acids: CSVGLNNEQFF.

This clonotype appeared many times. J is TRBJ1-2 and V is TRBV18; TRBD1 aligns across 7 bases. The CDR3 consists of 14 residues. V gave up 2 bases and J gave up 3 bases; unmatched junction bases: 3. Germline CDR1 KGHSH, CDR2 LQKENI. This CDR3 reads CASSPGQDHYGYTF. CDR3 coding DNA: TGTGCCAGCTCACCAGGACAGGACCACTATGGCTACACCTTC.

DNA for the CDR3: TGCGCCAGCAGCCAAGATCGGAGCGGCGGGGGCAATGAGCAGTTCTTC. Translation gives CASSQDRSGGGNEQFF. The chain combines TRBV4-3 with TRBJ2-1, with 7 nucleotides matching TRBD2. Germline V gene data show CDR1 as LGHNA and CDR2 as YSLEER. J lost 6 bases, V lost 0 bases, and 8 bases had no gene match. CDR3 length: 16 residues.

The chain joins TRBV7-2 to TRBJ2-7; D may be TRBD2 (6 bases). Germline V CDR1 and CDR2: SGHTA, FQGNSA. The V and J ends lost 4 bases and 0 bases respectively, with 16 bases between them. The CDR3 spans 16 residues. CDR3 in amino acids: CASSSPEAGSSYEQYF. CDR3 DNA: TGTGCCAGCAGCTCCCCCGAGGCGGGGTCCTCCTACGAGCAGTACTTC.

This clonotype was recorded a few times. This rearrangement joins TRBV29-1 to TRBJ2-7; TRBD2 aligns across 11 bases. The germline V gene has CDR1 SQVTM and CDR2 ANQGSEA. The CDR3 covers 17 residues. V shed 5 bases, J shed 5 bases, and the junction held 17 bases outside the gene matches. Written as DNA, the CDR3 is TGCAGCGTTTTTACGAGACTAGCGGGAAGAATTTCAGACGAGCAGTACTTC. It translates to CSVFTRLAGRISDEQYF.

The chain combines TRBV7-9 with TRBJ2-3, with D tentatively TRBD2 (7 bases). V was pared by 5 bases and J by 4 bases, with 19 bases between. There are 16 residues in the CDR3. The V gene's germline CDR1 is SEHNR and CDR2 FQNEAQ (reference sequence). The CDR3 DNA reads as TGTGCCAGCAGCCCGAAGTCGGGGGGCCCACCAGATACGCAGTATTTT. It translates to CASSPKSGGPPDTQYF.

V and J are TRBV27 and TRBJ2-3; D uncertain. V gave up 5 bases and J gave up 6 bases, with 18 bases separating them. The CDR3 has 15 residues. From germline, CDR1 is MNHEY and CDR2 SMNVEV (reference sequence). CDR3 in amino acids: CASSPLSSVGDTQYF. The CDR3 bases are TGTGCCAGCAGTCCGCTGTCGAGCGTTGGGGATACGCAGTATTTT.

The chain recombines TRBV24-1 with TRBJ2-3, with D uncertain. The germline V and J ends were trimmed by 5 bases and 0 bases, with 5 bases remaining between them. There are 13 residues in the CDR3. CDR1 and CDR2 (germline): KGHDR, SFDVKD. The CDR3 loop is CATSGYSTDTQYF. In nucleotides, the CDR3 is TGTGCCACCAGTGGCTATAGCACAGATACGCAGTATTTT.

V is TRBV28 and J is TRBJ2-7, with 8 positions matching TRBD2. Germline assignment: CDR1 MDHEN and CDR2 SYDVKM. The ends lost 3 bases at V and 2 bases at J; junction bases unmatched: 3. This CDR3 is 14 amino acids long. The CDR3 sequence is CASSFHGRAYEQYF. Written as DNA, the CDR3 is TGTGCCAGCAGTTTCCACGGGAGGGCCTACGAGCAGTACTTC.

The rearrangement joins TRBV4-3 to TRBJ1-6; D unclear. The CDR3 contains 16 residues. The V and J ends lost 4 bases and 7 bases respectively, with 17 bases between them. Germline CDR1 and CDR2: LGHNA and YSLEER. CDR3 sequence: CASSLMRGSGNSPLHF. The CDR3 DNA sequence: TGCGCCAGCAGCCTGATGCGGGGATCGGGGAATTCACCCCTCCACTTT.

This clonotype has just a few counts. This rearrangement joins TRBV28 to TRBJ1-2, with D perhaps matching TRBD1 (5 bases). V was shortened by 1 base and J by 4 bases, with 13 bases between the two germline ends. CDR1 and CDR2 from the germline V gene are MDHEN and SYDVKM. CDR3 length: 15 amino acids. CDR3 sequence reads: CASSLYTGNLYGYTF. The CDR3 DNA sequence: TGTGCCAGCAGTTTATATACAGGAAACCTCTATGGCTACACCTTC.

This clonotype was seen ten or more times. The gene calls are TRBV28 and TRBJ2-2; D remains ambiguous. Germline-derived CDR1 and CDR2 are MDHEN and SYDVKM. The CDR3 is 13 residues long. The V and J ends lost 11 bases and 2 bases respectively, with 12 bases between them. The CDR3 loop reads CAHSRVNTGELFF. CDR3 nucleotide sequence: TGTGCCCACTCCCGGGTAAACACCGGGGAGCTGTTTTTT.

This clonotype was seen a handful of times. This chain uses TRBV9 with TRBJ1-4; 7 bases match TRBD1. The CDR3 is 15 amino acids. V lost 5 bases to trimming and J lost 5 bases; unmatched junction nucleotides: 9. The germline CDR1 and CDR2 sequences are SGDLS and YYNGEE. The CDR3 loop reads CASSVQGTENEKLFF. CDR3 nucleotide sequence: TGTGCCAGCAGTGTCCAAGGGACAGAGAATGAAAAACTGTTTTTT.

The chain is built from TRBV6-2 or TRBV6-3 and TRBJ1-1; D not certain. V was cut by 7 bases and J by 8 bases, with 26 bases left in between. Germline lookup yields CDR1 MNHEY and CDR2 SVGEGT. This CDR3 has 16 residues. The CDR3 DNA reads TGTGCCAGCACCAACGACGGGAGGGAAACCTTCATAGAAGCTTTCTTT. Its translation: CASTNDGRETFIEAFF.

This clonotype was counted only a few times. The V gene is TRBV6-2 or TRBV6-3, the J gene TRBJ2-7; D call uncertain. This CDR3 is 13 amino acids long. Germline CDR1 and CDR2: MNHEY and SVGEGT. V lost 0 bases, J lost 3 bases, and 6 bases lay in between. The CDR3 here is CASSYSFFYEQYF. CDR3 bases: TGTGCCAGCAGTTACTCTTTTTTCTACGAGCAGTACTTC.

The chain carries TRBV29-1 and TRBJ1-1; perhaps TRBD1 as D (5 bases). The germline CDR1 and CDR2 sequences are SQVTM and ANQGSEA. V was cut by 4 bases and J by 0 bases, with 12 bases left in between. The CDR3 extends over 14 amino acids. CDR3 in amino acids: CSVGIGAMNTEAFF. In DNA, the CDR3 is TGCAGCGTTGGTATAGGGGCTATGAACACTGAAGCTTTCTTT.

The V gene is TRBV5-1, the J gene TRBJ2-7; TRBD1 is a possible D gene (5 bases). The V end lost 4 bases, the J end lost 3 bases, and 20 bases lay between the germline ends. CDR1 is SGHRS, CDR2 YFSETQ, per germline. The CDR3 is 16 amino acids. The CDR3 reads CASSDSYDSLDYEQYF. The CDR3 nucleotides read TGCGCCAGCAGCGATTCTTATGACAGTCTAGACTACGAGCAGTACTTC.

The rearrangement uses TRBV27 and TRBJ1-1; D gene unclear. Per the germline V gene, CDR1 is MNHEY and CDR2 is SMNVEV (reference sequence). This CDR3 spans 13 amino acids. V lost 5 bases and J 1 base, leaving 8 bases between the germline ends. CDR3 region: CASSPLGNTEAFF. The CDR3 nucleotides read TGTGCCAGCAGTCCCCTGGGGAACACTGAAGCTTTCTTT.